The source of this T cell receptor (beta chain) is a study of T cell responses to AZD1222 COVID-19 vaccine. Profiling relied on immunoSEQ multiplex PCR, and the TCRdb table lists in-frame clones only, not all of them. The sample records under 150,000 clones, over 75% being singletons. The sequenced sample was peripheral blood, obtained on day 0 of AZD1222 vaccination. The TCR comes from an adult in good health.

CDR3 loop: CASSLAHREVNAGELFF. As DNA, the CDR3 is TGTGCCAGCAGCTTAGCGCACAGGGAGGTTAATGCCGGGGAGCTGTTTTTT. This chain connects TRBV7-6 to TRBJ2-2, with D perhaps assigned TRBD1 or TRBD2 (6 bases each). The CDR3 has 17 residues. Germline V gene lookup returns CDR1 SGHVS and CDR2 FNYEAQ. V gave up 0 bases and J gave up 6 bases, with 17 bases separating them.